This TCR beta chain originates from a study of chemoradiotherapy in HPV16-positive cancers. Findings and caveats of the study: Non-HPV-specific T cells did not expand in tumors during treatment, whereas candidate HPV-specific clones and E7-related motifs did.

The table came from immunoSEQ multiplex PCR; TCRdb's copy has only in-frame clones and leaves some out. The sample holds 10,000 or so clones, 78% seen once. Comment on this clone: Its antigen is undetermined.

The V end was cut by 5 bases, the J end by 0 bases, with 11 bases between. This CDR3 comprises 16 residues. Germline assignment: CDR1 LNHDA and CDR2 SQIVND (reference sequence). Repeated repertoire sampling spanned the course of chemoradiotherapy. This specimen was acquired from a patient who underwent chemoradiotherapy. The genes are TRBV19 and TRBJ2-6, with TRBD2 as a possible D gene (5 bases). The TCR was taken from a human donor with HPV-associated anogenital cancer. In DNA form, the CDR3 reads TGTGCCAGTAGTGCGGAGGCCAACTCTGGGGCCAACGTCCTGACTTTC. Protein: CASSAEANSGANVLTF.